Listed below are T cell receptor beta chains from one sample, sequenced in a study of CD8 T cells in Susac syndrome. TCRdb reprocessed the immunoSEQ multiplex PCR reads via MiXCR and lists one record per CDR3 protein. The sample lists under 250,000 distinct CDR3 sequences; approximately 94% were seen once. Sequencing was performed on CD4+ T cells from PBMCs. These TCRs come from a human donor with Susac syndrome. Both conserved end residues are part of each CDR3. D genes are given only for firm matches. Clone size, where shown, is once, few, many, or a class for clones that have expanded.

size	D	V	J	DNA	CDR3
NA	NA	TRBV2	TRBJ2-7	TGTGCCAGCAGTGAAGGCGGCGCGGAGCAGTACTTC	CASSEGGAEQYF
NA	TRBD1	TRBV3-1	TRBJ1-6	TGTGCCAGCAGCCGCGGGACAGCGCAAAATTCACCCCTCCACTTT	CASSRGTAQNSPLHF
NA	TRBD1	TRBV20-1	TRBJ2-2	TGCAGTGCCGCTATTCGGGGCAGGGGGCGGACCGGGGAGCTGTTTTTT	CSAAIRGRGRTGELFF
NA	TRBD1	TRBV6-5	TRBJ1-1	TGTGCCAGCAGTCATCATGGACAGGGCACTGAAGCTTTCTTT	CASSHHGQGTEAFF
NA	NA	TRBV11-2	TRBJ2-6	TGTGCCAGCAGCTTGTATGGTCCTGGGGGGCTGGGAGCTGGGGCCAACGTCCTGACTTTC	CASSLYGPGGLGAGANVLTF
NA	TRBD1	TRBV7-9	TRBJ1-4	TGTGCCAGCAGCCCCAGGACAGGAAAACTGTTTTTT	CASSPRTGKLFF
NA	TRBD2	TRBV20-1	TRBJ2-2	TGCAGTGCTAGAGATCAGCCAGGGAGGGGCACCGGGGAGCTGTTTTTT	CSARDQPGRGTGELFF
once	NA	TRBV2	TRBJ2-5	TGTGCCAGCAGTTACAGGGAACAAGAGACCCAGTACTTC	CASSYREQETQYF
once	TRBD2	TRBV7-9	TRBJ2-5	TGTGCCAGCAGCCCCAGGGGACTAGCGGGGCAAGAGACCCAGTACTTC	CASSPRGLAGQETQYF
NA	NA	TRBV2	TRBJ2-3	TGTGCCAGCAGGAGGCAGGGTGCCACAGATACGCAGTATTTT	CASRRQGATDTQYF
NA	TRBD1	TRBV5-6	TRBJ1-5	TGTGCCAGCAGCTTGGGTGGGGGACAGGGCGGGCAGCCCCAGCATTTT	CASSLGGGQGGQPQHF
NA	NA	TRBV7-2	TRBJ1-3	TGTGCCAGCAGCTTAGACGGCCTTGGAGGAAACACCATATATTTT	CASSLDGLGGNTIYF
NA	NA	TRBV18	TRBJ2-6	TGTGCCAGCGCGCCCGGGACCGGGACAAGCTCTGGGGCCAACGTCCTGACTTTC	CASAPGTGTSSGANVLTF
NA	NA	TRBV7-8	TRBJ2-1	TGTGCCAGCAGCTTAGCCTCGGGGGTCTACAATGAGCAGTTCTTC	CASSLASGVYNEQFF
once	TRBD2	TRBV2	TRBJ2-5	TGTGCCAGCAGGCGGGGGCAAGAGACCCAGTACTTC	CASRRGQETQYF
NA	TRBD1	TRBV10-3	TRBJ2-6	TGTGCCATCAGTGACAGGGGACAGCGTTTCTCTGGGGCCAACGTCCTGACTTTC	CAISDRGQRFSGANVLTF
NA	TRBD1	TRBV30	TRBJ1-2	TGTGCCTGGAGCGACTGGACAGGGACGATCTATGGCTACACCTTC	CAWSDWTGTIYGYTF
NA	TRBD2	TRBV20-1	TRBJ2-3	TGCAGTGCTCACCTAGCGGGGGGACCCATTTTCACAGATACGCAGTATTTT	CSAHLAGGPIFTDTQYF
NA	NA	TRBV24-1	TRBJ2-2	TGTGCCACCCGCCGGGGCCCGAACACCGGGGAGCTGTTTTTT	CATRRGPNTGELFF
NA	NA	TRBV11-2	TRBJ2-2	TGTGCCAGCAGCTTAGGGAGGGGCGGGGAGCTGTTTTTT	CASSLGRGGELFF
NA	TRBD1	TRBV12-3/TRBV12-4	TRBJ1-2	TGTGCCAGCAGGTTAACAGGGGGCGCTTTCTATGGCTACACCTTC	CASRLTGGAFYGYTF
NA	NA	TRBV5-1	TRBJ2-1	TGCGCCAGCAGCTCCCGGGTGAATTCGTATGAGCAGTTCTTC	CASSSRVNSYEQFF
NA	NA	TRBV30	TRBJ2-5	TGTACCTGGAGCAGGGGCCAAGAGACCCAGTACTTC	CTWSRGQETQYF
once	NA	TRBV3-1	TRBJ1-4	TGTGCCAGCAGCCAAATCCTGGCCGCTGGGGAAAAACTGTTTTTT	CASSQILAAGEKLFF
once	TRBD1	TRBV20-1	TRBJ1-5	TGCAGTGCTCTGGACAGGGACAATCAGCCCCAGCATTTT	CSALDRDNQPQHF
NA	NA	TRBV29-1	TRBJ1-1	TGCAGCGTAGACCGGGACTTGGGTCGGAACACTGAAGCTTTCTTT	CSVDRDLGRNTEAFF
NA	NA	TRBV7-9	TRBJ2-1	TGTGCCAGCAGCCCAATTAGTGGGCCCGGCGACAATGAGCAGTTCTTC	CASSPISGPGDNEQFF
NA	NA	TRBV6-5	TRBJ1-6	TGTGCCAGCAATGCAGGGTATAATTCACCCCTCCACTTT	CASNAGYNSPLHF
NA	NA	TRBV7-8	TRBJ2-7	TGTGCCAGCAGCTCATACAGGGACGAGCAGTACTTC	CASSSYRDEQYF
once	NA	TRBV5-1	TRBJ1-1	TGCGCCAGCAGCTATATTGGTACCCCTGAAGCTTTCTTT	CASSYIGTPEAFF
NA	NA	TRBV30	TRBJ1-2	TGTGCCTGGAAAACGGTCCAGGTCAGCTATGGCTACACCTTC	CAWKTVQVSYGYTF
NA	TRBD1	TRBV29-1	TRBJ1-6	TGCAGCGTTGGACAGGGTCCTAATTCACCCCTCCACTTT	CSVGQGPNSPLHF
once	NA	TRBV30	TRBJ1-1	TGTGCCTGGAGTGTACACAAGGCGGGGAACACTGAAGCTTTCTTT	CAWSVHKAGNTEAFF
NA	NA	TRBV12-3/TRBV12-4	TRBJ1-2	TGTGCCAGCAGTAGTCACAGGGCGGGCTACACCTTC	CASSSHRAGYTF
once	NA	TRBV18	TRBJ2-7	TGTGCCAGCTCACCACCGGTGGGGGGACTTTCCTACGAGCAGTACTTC	CASSPPVGGLSYEQYF
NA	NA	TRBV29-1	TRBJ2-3	TGCAGCGTTGAGAGGAGCGGGGCTCCGAGGGGGACGCAGTATTTT	CSVERSGAPRGTQYF
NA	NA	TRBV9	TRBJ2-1	TGTGCCAGCAGCCCCCGACAGAGCATTAGCTCCTACAATGAGCAGTTCTTC	CASSPRQSISSYNEQFF
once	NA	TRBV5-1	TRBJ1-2	TGCGCCAGCAGCTTGACAGGTGCCGGTCTTAATGGCTACACCTTC	CASSLTGAGLNGYTF
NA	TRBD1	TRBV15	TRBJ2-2	TGTGCCACCAGCAGAGAGCTAGGGACAGCCCCCGGGGAGCTGTTTTTT	CATSRELGTAPGELFF